The subject of this entry is one T cell receptor (beta chain). Its target is unknown. Looked up from germline, CDR1 is SGDLS and CDR2 is YYNGEE. CDR3 length: 16 amino acids. The junction had 16 bases not matched to a gene; V was cut back by 4 bases and J by 6 bases. The PCR was carried out with 60 Vbeta primers and 13 Jbeta primers. Repertoires were generated with immunoSEQ multiplex PCR, while TCRdb's copy carries only in-frame clones and drops some. The repertoire includes some 120,000 clones, 70% to 80% of them detected once, and roughly 9% sits in the top ten. These data come from a study of cytomegalovirus exposure and HLA in healthy donors. General study points: Sequence variants that were highly shared formed a cluster that was likely a sequencing artifact. For cytomegalovirus status, the classifier reportedly gave diagnoses with high specificity and sensitivity.

The donors (healthy individuals) were bone marrow donors. Material: PBMCs. The rearrangement uses TRBV9 and TRBJ2-7; 7 bases align to TRBD2. This receptor was obtained from a woman aged 45-59 years in good health and CMV-seropositive. CDR3 DNA sequence: TGTGCCAGCAGCCCAAACTCGGGGAGGGTGGGAGGCGAGCAGTACTTC. Encoded protein: CASSPNSGRVGGEQYF.